This TCR beta chain derives from a study of blood T cells in healthy people across ages. A note on this clonotype: Its antigen remains unknown.

A second roughly 7 to 12 cycle PCR used barcoded and J-beta primers. Every molecule of cDNA carried a tag from a template-switch adaptor with 12 random nucleotides. Each CDR3 protein is one row after TCRdb ran MiXCR on the 5' RACE reads. The data hold around 800,000 distinct CDR3 sequences, with roughly 26% observed a single time. Study results and limitations: Per million T cells, TCR beta diversity dropped about linearly as age rose.

The same specimen was also included in a second study, on T cells of mothers and their children. That report notes: Related mother-child pairs showed slightly, non-significantly higher overlap than unrelated pairs.

Material for sequencing was blood. The receptor's source is a boy aged 5-17 years in good health.

The CDR3 bases are TGCAGCGTCGTACCCACAGAGTCTAGCGGGGGTCAAGAGACCCAGTACTTC. Translating it yields CSVVPTESSGGQETQYF. The J gene is TRBJ2-5, the V gene TRBV29-1, with 10 positions matching TRBD2. This CDR3 has 17 residues. In germline, CDR1 is SQVTM, CDR2 ANQGSEA. The J segment lost 2 bases and the V segment lost 6 bases, leaving 15 bases of the junction unmatched.